The T cell receptor beta chain described here comes from a study of blood T cells in healthy people across ages. The CDR3 is made up of 13 amino acids. CDR1 and CDR2 (germline): SNHLY, FYNNEI. Trimming cost V 4 bases and J 2 bases, with 8 bases left between them. It was with a sample-barcoded 5' primer and a J-beta primer mix that a second PCR of roughly 7 to 12 cycles was run. A single record per CDR3 protein comes from TCRdb applying MiXCR to the 5' RACE reads. The table shows 870,000 or so distinct CDR3 sequences, with more than 25% occurring only once. This clonotype was observed many times. This chain links TRBV2 with TRBJ1-2; no firm D call. This receptor was obtained from a woman of 80 years or more in good health. Input material: blood. In nucleotides, the CDR3 is TGTGCCAGCAGTGCGAAGGAAAACTATGGCTACACCTTC. Its translation: CASSAKENYGYTF.